Below, 16 T cell receptor beta chains from the same sample are listed, as sequenced in a study of shared clonotypes between healthy human individuals. Terminally differentiated effector memory CD45RA+ cells were excluded by CCR7 positive selection of CD45RO-negative cells. The protocol was immunoSEQ multiplex PCR, while the TCRdb copy is restricted to in-frame clones and leaves out a portion. The sample shows about 2.1 million clones, roughly 95% of them seen only once. Specimen: naive CD8+ T cells from PBMCs. These receptors all stem from a man between 18 and 35 years old in good health. Some clones in this sample may be carry-over from other donors' samples.

The chain combines TRBV11-2 with TRBJ2-1, with a tentative D call TRBD1 (6 bases). The CDR3 contains 14 residues. The V and J ends lost 4 bases and 2 bases respectively, with 9 bases between them. Germline loops: CDR1 SGHAT, CDR2 FQNNGV. In DNA form, the CDR3 reads TGTGCCAGCAGCTCCCGGGACACCTACAATGAGCAGTTCTTC. Protein product: CASSSRDTYNEQFF.

This chain connects TRBV13 to TRBJ2-1; D may be TRBD1 (5 bases). V dropped 5 bases and J dropped 0 bases, with 11 bases sitting between them. CDR3 size: 15 residues. CDR1 is PRHDT and CDR2 is FYEKMQ in the germline V gene (reference sequence). CDR3 DNA sequence: TGTGCCAGCAGCCAAGGGGCGAGCTCCTACAATGAGCAGTTCTTC. Its translation: CASSQGASSYNEQFF.

This chain uses TRBV15 with TRBJ2-7, with a possible D match to TRBD1 (5 bases). With 0 bases removed from V and 3 bases from J, the gap between germline ends came to 15 bases. The germline V gene encodes CDR1 LNHNV and CDR2 YYDKDF (reference sequence). The CDR3 is made up of 16 amino acids. The CDR3 reads CATSRDPAGLHYEQYF. CDR3 coding DNA: TGTGCCACCAGCAGAGATCCCGCAGGGCTACACTACGAGCAGTACTTC.

The chain carries TRBV10-2 and TRBJ2-4, with D possibly matching TRBD2 (5 bases). V lost 4 bases and J 0 bases, leaving 13 bases between the germline ends. The CDR3 extends over 16 amino acids. Germline CDR1 is WSHSY and CDR2 is SAAADI. The CDR3 loop reads CASSASVGLAKNIQYF. CDR3 nucleotides: TGCGCCAGCAGTGCATCGGTCGGACTAGCCAAAAACATTCAGTACTTC.

The chain carries TRBV19 and TRBJ1-4; D call uncertain. V lost 7 bases, J lost 4 bases, and 19 bases lay in between. This CDR3 has 16 residues. Germline-derived CDR1 and CDR2 are LNHDA and SQIVND (reference sequence). For the CDR3, the DNA is TGTGCCAGTACCCACAACGACGGAGGACTTAATGAAAAACTGTTTTTT. Translating gives CASTHNDGGLNEKLFF.

The CDR3 is CASSSTVWDIENTGELFF. CDR3 sequence (DNA): TGTGCCAGCAGCTCCACGGTGTGGGACATAGAGAACACCGGGGAGCTGTTTTTT. The chain joins TRBV7-8 to TRBJ2-2, with D perhaps TRBD1 (6 bases). This CDR3 is built from 18 residues. The germline V gene encodes CDR1 SGHVS and CDR2 FQNEAQ. Trimming pared 4 bases from V and 1 base from J, leaving 19 bases between.

The chain has TRBV7-6 and TRBJ2-7; D is tentatively TRBD1 or TRBD2 (5 bases each). This CDR3 region has 15 residues. Trimming shortened V by 5 bases and J by 3 bases, and 17 bases separated the two germline ends. Germline V lookup: CDR1 SGHVS, CDR2 FNYEAQ. CDR3 nucleotide sequence: TGTGCCAGCAGCCCCGGGACGGCGCGCCTCTACGAGCAGTACTTC. This encodes CASSPGTARLYEQYF.

The chain has TRBV11-2 and TRBJ2-1, with D uncertain. Germline assignment: CDR1 SGHAT and CDR2 FQNNGV. Trimming shortened V by 1 base and J by 6 bases, and 7 bases separated the two germline ends. The CDR3 consists of 13 residues. The CDR3 sequence: CASSLVVGNEQFF. The DNA for the CDR3 is TGTGCCAGCAGCTTAGTCGTGGGCAATGAGCAGTTCTTC.

Remarks on this clone: One end of the junction varies from germline; a read error may be responsible. The chain links TRBV4-3 to TRBJ2-5, with 8 bases matching TRBD2. Looked up from germline, CDR1 is LGHNA and CDR2 is YSLEER. CDR3 size: 16 residues. DNA of the CDR3: TGCGCCAGCAGCAAAGACGTGAGCGGGAGAGAAGAGACCCAGTACTTC. Amino acids: CASSKDVSGREETQYF.

Concerning this clone: Other DNA variants within this sample encode the same CDR3. The rearrangement joins TRBV27 to TRBJ2-1; D is unclear. V gave up 6 bases and J gave up 5 bases, with 5 bases separating them. CDR1 and CDR2 from the germline V gene are MNHEY and SMNVEV (reference sequence). The length of the CDR3 is 11 residues. CDR3 loop: CASSYHNEQFF. As DNA, the CDR3 is TGTGCCAGCAGCTATCACAATGAGCAGTTCTTC.

J is TRBJ1-1 and V is TRBV27; D call uncertain. Trimming cost V 3 bases and J 0 bases, with 8 bases left between them. Germline assignment: CDR1 MNHEY and CDR2 SMNVEV (reference sequence). The CDR3 is made up of 14 amino acids. The CDR3 is CASSFPAMNTEAFF. DNA for the CDR3: TGTGCCAGCAGTTTCCCGGCTATGAACACTGAAGCTTTCTTT.

This sequence joins TRBV13 and TRBJ1-1; D is unclear. Germline V CDR1 and CDR2: PRHDT, FYEKMQ (reference sequence). CDR3 size: 15 residues. V shed 0 bases and J shed 7 bases, with 15 bases lying between them. The DNA of the CDR3 is TGTGCCAGCAGCTTAGGTCGGGGAGTATGGGGTGAAGCTTTCTTT. This gives the protein CASSLGRGVWGEAFF.

The J gene is TRBJ2-3, the V gene TRBV28; D not certain. Germline loops: CDR1 MDHEN, CDR2 SYDVKM. Trimming took off 3 bases at V and 2 bases at J, with 9 bases between the two ends. The CDR3 spans 14 residues. The CDR3 sequence is CASSFGETTDTQYF. Written as DNA, the CDR3 is TGTGCCAGCAGTTTTGGGGAAACCACAGATACGCAGTATTTT.

The rearrangement links TRBV28 to TRBJ1-1; TRBD1 aligns across 9 bases. Trimming took 0 bases from V and 1 from J; bases not matched to a gene: 3. The CDR3 runs 16 residues. Per germline, CDR1 MDHEN and CDR2 SYDVKM. The CDR3 loop is CASSLWSGQGNTEAFF. In nucleotides, the CDR3 is TGTGCCAGCAGTTTATGGTCGGGACAGGGGAACACTGAAGCTTTCTTT.

The chain carries TRBV15 and TRBJ2-1; D possibly corresponds to TRBD1 (5 bases). Per the germline V gene, CDR1 is LNHNV and CDR2 is YYDKDF (reference sequence). The V and J ends lost 1 base and 4 bases respectively, with 11 bases between them. The CDR3 runs 15 residues. The CDR3 nucleotides are TGTGCCACCAGCAGAGCAGCAGGGAAGTACAATGAGCAGTTCTTC. It translates to CATSRAAGKYNEQFF.

This clone was detected only once. This chain connects TRBV25-1 to TRBJ1-2; D is possibly TRBD1 (5 bases). The germline V gene has CDR1 MGHDK and CDR2 SYGVNS. The germline V and J ends were trimmed by 5 bases and 4 bases, with 11 bases remaining between them. The CDR3 contains 13 residues. The CDR3 coding sequence is TGTGCCAGCAGTATAGGGGATGCCTATGGCTACACCTTC. Residues: CASSIGDAYGYTF.